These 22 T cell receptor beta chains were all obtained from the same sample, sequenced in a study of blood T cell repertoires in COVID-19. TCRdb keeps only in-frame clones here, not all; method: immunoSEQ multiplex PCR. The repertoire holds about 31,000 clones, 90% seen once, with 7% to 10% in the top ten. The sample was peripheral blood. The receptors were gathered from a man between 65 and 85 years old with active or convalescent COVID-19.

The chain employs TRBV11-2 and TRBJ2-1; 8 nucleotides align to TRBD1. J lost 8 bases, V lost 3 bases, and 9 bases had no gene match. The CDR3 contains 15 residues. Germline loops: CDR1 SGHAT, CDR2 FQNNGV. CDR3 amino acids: CASSFGDRGEDEQFF. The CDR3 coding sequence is TGTGCCAGCAGCTTTGGAGACAGGGGAGAAGATGAGCAGTTCTTC.

In DNA form, the CDR3 reads TGTGCCTGGAGTGCCTGGGCCGCTAACTATGGCTACACCTTC. Protein sequence: CAWSAWAANYGYTF. This rearrangement joins TRBV30 to TRBJ1-2; unclear D gene. The germline gives CDR1 GTSNPN, CDR2 SVGIG (reference sequence). Trimming cost V 1 base and J 0 bases, with 9 bases left between them. CDR3 length: 14 residues.

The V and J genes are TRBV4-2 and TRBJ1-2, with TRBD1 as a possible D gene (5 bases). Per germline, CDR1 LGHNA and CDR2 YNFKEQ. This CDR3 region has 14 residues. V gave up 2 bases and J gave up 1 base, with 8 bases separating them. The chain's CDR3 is CASSQTGGNYGYTF. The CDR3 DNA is TGTGCCAGCAGCCAAACGGGGGGTAACTATGGCTACACCTTC.

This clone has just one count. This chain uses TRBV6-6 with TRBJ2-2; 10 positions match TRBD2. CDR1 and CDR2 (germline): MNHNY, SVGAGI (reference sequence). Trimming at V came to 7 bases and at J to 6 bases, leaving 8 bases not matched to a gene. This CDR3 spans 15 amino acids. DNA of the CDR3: TGTGCCAGCAATCCACGAGCGGGAGGGCCCGGGGAGCTGTTTTTT. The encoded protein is CASNPRAGGPGELFF.

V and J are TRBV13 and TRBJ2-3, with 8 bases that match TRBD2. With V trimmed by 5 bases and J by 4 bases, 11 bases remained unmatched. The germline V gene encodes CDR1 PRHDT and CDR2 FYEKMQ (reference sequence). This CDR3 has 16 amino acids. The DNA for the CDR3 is TGTGCCAGCAGCCTCCAGGGCAGCGGGAGTGCAGATACGCAGTATTTT. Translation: CASSLQGSGSADTQYF. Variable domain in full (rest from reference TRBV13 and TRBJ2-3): AAGVIQSPRHLIKEKRETATLKCYPIPRHDTVYWYQQGPGQDPQFLISFYEKMQSDKGSIPDRFSAQQFSDYHSELNMSSLELGDSALYFCASSLQGSGSADTQYFGPGTRLTVL.

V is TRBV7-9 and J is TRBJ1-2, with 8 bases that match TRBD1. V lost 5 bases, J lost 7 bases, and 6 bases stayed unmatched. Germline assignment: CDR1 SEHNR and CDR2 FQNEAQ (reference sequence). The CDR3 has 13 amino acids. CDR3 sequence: CASSLGTGGGYTF. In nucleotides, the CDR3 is TGTGCCAGCAGCCTCGGGACAGGAGGTGGCTACACCTTC.

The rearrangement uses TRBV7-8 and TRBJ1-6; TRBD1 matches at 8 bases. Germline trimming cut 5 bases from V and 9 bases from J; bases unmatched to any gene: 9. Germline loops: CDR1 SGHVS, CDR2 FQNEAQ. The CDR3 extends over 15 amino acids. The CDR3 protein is CASSVGDRGSSPLHF. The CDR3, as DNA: TGTGCCAGCAGCGTAGGCGACAGGGGTAGTTCACCCCTCCACTTT.

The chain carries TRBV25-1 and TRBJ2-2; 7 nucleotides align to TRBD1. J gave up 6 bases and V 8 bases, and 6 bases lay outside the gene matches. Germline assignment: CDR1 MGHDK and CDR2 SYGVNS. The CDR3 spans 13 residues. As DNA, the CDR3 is TGTGCCAGCGGGGGACAGTTTGCCGGGGAGCTGTTTTTT. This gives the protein CASGGQFAGELFF. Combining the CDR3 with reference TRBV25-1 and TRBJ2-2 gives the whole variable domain EADIYQTPRYLVIGTGKKITLECSQTMGHDKMYWYQQDPGMELHLIHYSYGVNSTEKGDLSSESTVSRIRTEHFPLTLESARPSHTSQYLCASGGQFAGELFFGEGSRLTVL.

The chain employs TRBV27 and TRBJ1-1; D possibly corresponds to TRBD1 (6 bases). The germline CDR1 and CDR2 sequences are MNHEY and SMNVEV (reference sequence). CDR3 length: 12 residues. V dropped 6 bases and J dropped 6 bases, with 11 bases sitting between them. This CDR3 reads CASSHQGSEAFF. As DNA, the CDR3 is TGTGCCAGCAGCCATCAGGGGTCTGAAGCTTTCTTT.

The CDR3, as DNA: TGTGCCATCAGGCAACAGGGGAGCAATCAGCCCCAGCATTTT. Its protein product is CAIRQQGSNQPQHF. The chain links TRBV10-3 to TRBJ1-5; 7 nucleotides align to TRBD1. The CDR3 covers 14 residues. V shed 6 bases and J 1 base; nucleotides not matched to a gene: 3. Germline CDR1 is ENHRY and CDR2 is SYGVKD.

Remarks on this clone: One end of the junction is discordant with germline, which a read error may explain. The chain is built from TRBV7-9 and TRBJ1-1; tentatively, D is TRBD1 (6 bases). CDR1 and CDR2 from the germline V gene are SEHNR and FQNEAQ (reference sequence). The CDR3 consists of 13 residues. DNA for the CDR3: TGTGCCAGCAGCTTAGATGGGGGCGGCCAAATGCTCTTT. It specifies CASSLDGGGQMLF.

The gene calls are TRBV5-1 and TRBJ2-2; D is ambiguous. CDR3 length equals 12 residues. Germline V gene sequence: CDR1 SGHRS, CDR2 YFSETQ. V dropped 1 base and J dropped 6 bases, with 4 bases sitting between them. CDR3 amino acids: CASSLTPGELFF. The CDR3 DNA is TGCGCCAGCAGCTTGACTCCCGGGGAGCTGTTTTTT.

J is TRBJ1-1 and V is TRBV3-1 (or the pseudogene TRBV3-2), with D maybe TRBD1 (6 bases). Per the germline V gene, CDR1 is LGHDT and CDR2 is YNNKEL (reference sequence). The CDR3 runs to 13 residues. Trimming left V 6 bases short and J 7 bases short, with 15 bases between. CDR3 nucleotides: TGTGCCAGCAGTCAGGACAGACGAGGTGAAGCTTTCTTT. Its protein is CASSQDRRGEAFF.

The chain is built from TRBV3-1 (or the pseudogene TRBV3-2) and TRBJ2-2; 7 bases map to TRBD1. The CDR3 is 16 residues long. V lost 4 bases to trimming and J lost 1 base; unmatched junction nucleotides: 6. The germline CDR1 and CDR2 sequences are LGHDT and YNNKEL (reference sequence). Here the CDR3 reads CASSPPRTGNTGELFF. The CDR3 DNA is TGTGCCAGCAGCCCGCCTAGGACAGGGAACACCGGGGAGCTGTTTTTT.

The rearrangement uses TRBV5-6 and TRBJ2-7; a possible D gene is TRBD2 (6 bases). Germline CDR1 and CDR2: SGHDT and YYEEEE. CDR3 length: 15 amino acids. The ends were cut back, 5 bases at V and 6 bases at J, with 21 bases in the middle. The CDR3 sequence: CASRPRDFVVGEQYV. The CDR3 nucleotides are TGTGCCAGCAGACCCAGGGACTTCGTCGTCGGCGAGCAGTACGTC.

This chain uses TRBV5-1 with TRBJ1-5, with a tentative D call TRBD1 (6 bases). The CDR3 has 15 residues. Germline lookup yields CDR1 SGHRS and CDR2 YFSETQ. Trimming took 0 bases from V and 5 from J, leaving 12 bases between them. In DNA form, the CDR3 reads TGCGCCAGCAGCTTGGCCGGACAGCTGGATCAGCCCCAGCATTTT. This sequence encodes CASSLAGQLDQPQHF.

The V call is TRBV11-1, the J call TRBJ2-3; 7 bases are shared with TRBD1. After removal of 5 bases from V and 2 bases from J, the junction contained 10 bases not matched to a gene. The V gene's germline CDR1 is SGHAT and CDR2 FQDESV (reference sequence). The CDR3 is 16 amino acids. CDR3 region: CASSLGTDTSTDTQYF. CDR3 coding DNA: TGTGCCAGCAGCCTAGGGACAGACACATCCACAGATACGCAGTATTTT.

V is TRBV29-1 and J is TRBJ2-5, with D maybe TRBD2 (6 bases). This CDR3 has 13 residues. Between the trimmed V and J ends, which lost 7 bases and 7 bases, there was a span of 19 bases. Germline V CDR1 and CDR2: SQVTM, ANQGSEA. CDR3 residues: CSAQGPMGGTQYF. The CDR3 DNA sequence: TGCAGCGCGCAGGGTCCTATGGGAGGGACCCAGTACTTC.

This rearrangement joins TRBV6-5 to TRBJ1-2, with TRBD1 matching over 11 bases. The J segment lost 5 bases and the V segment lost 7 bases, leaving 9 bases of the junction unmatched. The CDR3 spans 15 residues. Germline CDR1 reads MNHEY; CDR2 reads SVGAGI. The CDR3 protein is CASTTGTGGEYGYTF. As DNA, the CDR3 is TGTGCCAGCACAACTGGGACAGGGGGAGAGTATGGCTACACCTTC.

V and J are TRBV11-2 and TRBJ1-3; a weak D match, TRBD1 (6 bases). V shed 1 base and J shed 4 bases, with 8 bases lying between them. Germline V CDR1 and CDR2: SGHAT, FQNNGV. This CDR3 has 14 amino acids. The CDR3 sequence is CASSLGQVGNTIYF. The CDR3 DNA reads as TGTGCCAGCAGCTTAGGACAGGTGGGAAACACCATATATTTT.

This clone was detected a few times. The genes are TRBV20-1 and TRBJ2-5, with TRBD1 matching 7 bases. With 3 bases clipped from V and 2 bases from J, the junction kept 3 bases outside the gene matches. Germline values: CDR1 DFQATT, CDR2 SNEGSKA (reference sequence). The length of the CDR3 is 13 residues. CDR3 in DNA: TGCAGTGCTAGTACACAGGGGCAAGAGACCCAGTACTTC. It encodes CSASTQGQETQYF.

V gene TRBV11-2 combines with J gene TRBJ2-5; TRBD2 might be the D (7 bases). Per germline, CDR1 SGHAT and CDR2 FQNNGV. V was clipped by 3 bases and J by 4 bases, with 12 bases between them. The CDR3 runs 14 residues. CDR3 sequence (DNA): TGTGCCAGCAGCTTCGGGGGGCTGACAGAGACCCAGTACTTC. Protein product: CASSFGGLTETQYF.